This TCR beta chain derives from a study of identical twins. Using its own MiXCR run on the 5' RACE reads, TCRdb lists one record per CDR3 protein. The data show 570,000 or so distinct CDR3 sequences, around a tenth seen once. Remarks on this clonotype: The antigen is not known.

Findings and caveats of the study: Within twin pairs, the out-of-frame alpha sequences they shared showed excess low generation probability. Invariant cells of the MAIT and iNKT types might have partly distorted the zero-insertion analyses. Beta out-of-frame twin sharing showed a weaker excess.

The germline V gene encodes CDR1 DFQATT and CDR2 SNEGSKA (reference sequence). The CDR3 runs 13 residues. V lost 2 bases and J 2 bases, leaving 9 bases between the germline ends. Among all donors, each was a healthy Caucasian. In addition, the sample was reused for a study of yellow fever vaccine responses in identical twins.

The clonotype originates from a woman under 30 in good health. The rearrangement links TRBV20-1 to TRBJ1-2; D not certain. Sequenced input: PBMCs. CDR3 nucleotides: TGCAGTGCTAGACTAAGGATAAACTATGGCTACACCTTC. Protein: CSARLRINYGYTF.